Shown below are 2 T cell receptor beta chains from a single sample sequenced in a study of cytomegalovirus exposure and HLA in healthy donors. The PCR was carried out with 60 Vbeta primers and 13 Jbeta primers. Clones were sequenced by immunoSEQ multiplex PCR, and TCRdb holds only the in-frame ones, with some missing. With approximately 190,000 clones in the sample, the ten largest clones hold approximately 6.9%. Sequencing was performed on PBMCs. The origin of the receptors is a man aged 25 to 40 in good health and CMV-seronegative.

V gene TRBV27 combines with J gene TRBJ2-2, with D tentatively TRBD2 (7 bases). Trimming cost V 6 bases and J 3 bases, with 11 bases left between them. Germline CDR1 MNHEY, CDR2 SMNVEV (reference sequence). The CDR3 loop spans 14 amino acids. The CDR3 is CASRGGGYTGELFF. CDR3 in DNA: TGTGCCAGCAGGGGAGGGGGTTACACCGGGGAGCTGTTTTTT.

The chain couples TRBV5-8 to TRBJ2-1; TRBD2 might be the D (6 bases). Per germline, CDR1 SGHTS and CDR2 YDEGEE. CDR3 length: 15 residues. V lost 5 bases, J lost 0 bases, and 12 bases lay in between. The CDR3 DNA is TGTGCCAGCAGGGGCGGGATGGGCTCCTACAATGAGCAGTTCTTC. Encoded protein: CASRGGMGSYNEQFF.